A selection of T cell receptor beta chains follows, all from one sample in a study of cytomegalovirus exposure and HLA in healthy donors. Clones were read by immunoSEQ multiplex PCR, and TCRdb kept only the in-frame ones, dropping some. The table lists 160,000 or so clones, roughly 90% of them singletons, with over 1.5% in the top ten. Sequencing input: PBMCs. The receptors were sampled from a woman younger than 35 in good health and CMV-seronegative. CDR3s leave out the opening cysteine and the closing phenylalanine or tryptophan. Each record gives: J gene, V gene, CDR3 protein.

>TRBJ2-3|TRBV18
ATLWTSGALDTQY
>TRBJ2-7|TRBV28
ASRRGRTGSYEQY
>TRBJ2-4|TRBV28
ASSLGSGGNIQY
>TRBJ2-5|TRBV27
ASSFRDRETQY
>TRBJ1-1|TRBV6-1
ASRDRARDTEAF
>TRBJ1-5|TRBV6-5
ASSSTKGFDQPQH
>TRBJ2-3|TRBV9
ASSVASGGADTQY
>TRBJ1-4|TRBV9
ASSVGPSRRVFGEKLF
>TRBJ1-3|TRBV7-8
ASSFDTSGNTIY
>TRBJ2-1|TRBV28
ASSRQASYNEQF
>TRBJ2-2|TRBV12-5
ASGLGAAQGADTGELF
>TRBJ2-7|TRBV6-6
ASSYVGGSYEQY
>TRBJ1-1|TRBV28
ASKSRTEAF
>TRBJ2-7|TRBV27
ASSLSSGLAGVWQY
>TRBJ2-3|TRBV28
ASSPGQFLGDTQY
>TRBJ2-3|TRBV5-6
ASSLKQIGADTQY